The present T cell receptor beta chain was sequenced within a study of shared clonotypes between healthy human individuals. Study-wide results and limits: When naive CD4 clonotypes were compared across a few donors, 4% to 5.5% were shared. Clonotype sharing among the donors was expected to vary with sequencing depth.

V lost 6 bases to trimming and J lost 1 base, with 12 bases between them. In germline, CDR1 is WSHSY, CDR2 SAAADI. CDR3 length equals 14 residues. Libraries were prepared by immunoSEQ multiplex PCR; TCRdb keeps only in-frame clonotypes and omits some of them. Among about 600,000 clones listed, roughly 97% were seen once. In regard to this clone: Antigen unknown.

Adult Caucasians living in Nashville, Tennessee made up all of the donors. Sequencing was carried out using naive CD4+ T cells sorted from blood. Subset of the sample: CD45RA+ positively selected. This sequence joins TRBV10-2 and TRBJ2-5; D perhaps matches TRBD1 (5 bases). The clonotype comes from a woman under 40 in good health. Here the CDR3 DNA reads TGCGCCAGCAGACGGATGACAGTCCAAGAGACCCAGTACTTC. Translated, it gives CASRRMTVQETQYF.